This entry lists 9 T cell receptor beta chains sequenced from one sample in a study of CD8+ T cells in alopecia areata. The treatment: oral pan-JAK inhibitor, 5-10 mg twice daily. As the sequencing template, cDNA was produced by extracting RNA and reverse transcribing it. Only in-frame clones appear in the TCRdb table, and some are missing; sequencing was by immunoSEQ multiplex PCR. The sample comprises 130,000 or so clones, 85% to 90% of which are singletons, and about 12% rests with the top ten. The source was CD8+ T cells sorted from blood, collected at week 4, from a patient treated with tofacitinib. The receptor set was obtained from a human donor with alopecia areata.

V usage is TRBV7-9 and J usage is TRBJ2-1, with 11 bases lining up with TRBD1. The CDR3 runs to 14 residues. Germline values: CDR1 SEHNR, CDR2 FQNEAQ (reference sequence). V was pared by 8 bases and J by 8 bases, with 8 bases of the junction left unmatched. The CDR3 DNA reads TGTGCCAGCCGGGGACAGGGGGATCGCGATGAGCAGTTCTTC. This codes for CASRGQGDRDEQFF.

The rearrangement joins TRBV5-1 to TRBJ1-1; unclear D gene. This CDR3 is built from 13 residues. V was cut by 4 bases and J by 3 bases, with 10 bases left in between. The germline V gene encodes CDR1 SGHRS and CDR2 YFSETQ. CDR3 region: CASSILGDTEAFF. The CDR3 coding sequence is TGCGCCAGCAGCATCCTAGGCGACACTGAAGCTTTCTTT. Full variable domain (missing parts from reference TRBV5-1 and TRBJ1-1): KAGVTQTPRYLIKTRGQQVTLSCSPISGHRSVSWYQQTPGQGLQFLFEYFSETQRNKGNFPGRFSGRQFSNSRSEMNVSTLELGDSALYLCASSILGDTEAFFGQGTRLTVV.

J is TRBJ1-2 and V is TRBV5-1, with a possible D match to TRBD1 (5 bases). The CDR3 has 15 amino acids. Germline V CDR1 and CDR2: SGHRS, YFSETQ. Trimming shortened V by 1 base and J by 3 bases, and 13 bases separated the two germline ends. This chain's CDR3 is CASSLRGSGDYGYTF. The CDR3 DNA is TGCGCCAGCAGCTTGAGAGGATCGGGGGACTATGGCTACACCTTC.

The V and J genes are TRBV7-2 and TRBJ2-5, with 8 bases that match TRBD1. The germline gives CDR1 SGHTA, CDR2 FQGNSA. Trimming at V came to 2 bases and at J to 2 bases, leaving 4 bases not matched to a gene. The CDR3 runs to 15 residues. The CDR3 DNA sequence: TGTGCCAGCAGCTTAACTCGGACAGGGCAAGAGACCCAGTACTTC. It is translated as CASSLTRTGQETQYF.

The chain employs TRBV7-8 and TRBJ2-7; D might be TRBD2 (6 bases). Trimming pared 3 bases from V and 2 bases from J, leaving 8 bases between. The CDR3 has 13 amino acids. Looked up from germline, CDR1 is SGHVS and CDR2 is FQNEAQ. CDR3 DNA: TGTGCCAGCAGCTTTCGGACTACCTACGAGCAGTACTTC. Its translation is CASSFRTTYEQYF. Looking up the rest from reference TRBV7-8 and TRBJ2-7 gives the full variable domain: GAGVSQSPRYKVAKRGQDVALRCDPISGHVSLFWYQQALGQGPEFLTYFQNEAQLDKSGLPSDRFFAERPEGSVSTLKIQRTQQEDSAVYLCASSFRTTYEQYFGPGTRLTVT.

The chain is built from TRBV6-1 and TRBJ2-7; 7 nucleotides agree with TRBD2. The CDR3 totals 15 residues. Per germline, CDR1 MNHNS and CDR2 SASEGT. Trimming took 4 bases from V and 0 from J; bases not matched to a gene: 6. CDR3 sequence reads: CASSGERELSYEQYF. The CDR3 region has the DNA TGTGCCAGCAGTGGGGAGCGGGAACTCTCCTACGAGCAGTACTTC.

The chain combines TRBV12-5 with TRBJ2-6, with no clear D. The CDR3 extends over 14 amino acids. Germline V gene sequence: CDR1 LGHNT, CDR2 FRNRAP. Trimming removed 6 bases from V and 2 bases from J, with 8 bases in between. CDR3 in DNA: TGTGCTAGTGGGGGGAATCCTGGGGCCAACGTCCTGACTTTC. This gives the protein CASGGNPGANVLTF.

This chain uses TRBV5-1 with TRBJ2-7; a possible D gene is TRBD2 (5 bases). This CDR3 has 13 residues. V was pared by 0 bases and J by 7 bases, with 11 bases between. Looked up from germline, CDR1 is SGHRS and CDR2 is YFSETQ. This chain's CDR3 is CASSLDPSGEQYF. Written as DNA, the CDR3 is TGCGCCAGCAGCTTGGACCCCTCGGGGGAGCAGTACTTC.

This rearrangement joins TRBV14 to TRBJ2-7; no definite D call. Germline assignment: CDR1 SGHDN and CDR2 FVKESK. This CDR3 has 13 amino acids. V was trimmed by 3 bases and J by 0 bases, leaving 6 bases between them. The CDR3 DNA follows: TGTGCCAGCAGCCAGCAAAACTCCTACGAGCAGTACTTC. Translation: CASSQQNSYEQYF.